This TCR beta chain was observed in a study of blood T cell repertoires in COVID-19. About the study: Some COVID-19 samples were acute and others convalescent; all came from the United States, Italy and Spain. Sources were T cells, B-cell-depleted T cells, or PBMCs; the material itself was cDNA or gDNA.

V lost 0 bases and J 6 bases, leaving 9 bases between the germline ends. Germline values: CDR1 MNHEY, CDR2 SVGEGT. This CDR3 contains 14 residues. Original methodology: Reference gene primers were amplified, and this amplification served to estimate nucleated cell counts. Sequencing used immunoSEQ multiplex PCR; TCRdb keeps in-frame clones, though not all of them. The V and J calls and the clone size are those of that table, but D and trimming were determined from the DNA. Of about 160,000 clones listed, less than 90% were seen once; the top ten hold 4%. The TCR sequence derives from a woman in her 70s with acute or convalescent COVID-19. The sample consisted of peripheral blood. The chain combines TRBV6-2 or TRBV6-3 with TRBJ2-4, with D possibly TRBD2 on 6 matching bases. Here the CDR3 reads CASSYSASVNIQYF. In DNA, the CDR3 is TGTGCCAGCAGTTACTCGGCTAGCGTAAACATTCAGTACTTC.